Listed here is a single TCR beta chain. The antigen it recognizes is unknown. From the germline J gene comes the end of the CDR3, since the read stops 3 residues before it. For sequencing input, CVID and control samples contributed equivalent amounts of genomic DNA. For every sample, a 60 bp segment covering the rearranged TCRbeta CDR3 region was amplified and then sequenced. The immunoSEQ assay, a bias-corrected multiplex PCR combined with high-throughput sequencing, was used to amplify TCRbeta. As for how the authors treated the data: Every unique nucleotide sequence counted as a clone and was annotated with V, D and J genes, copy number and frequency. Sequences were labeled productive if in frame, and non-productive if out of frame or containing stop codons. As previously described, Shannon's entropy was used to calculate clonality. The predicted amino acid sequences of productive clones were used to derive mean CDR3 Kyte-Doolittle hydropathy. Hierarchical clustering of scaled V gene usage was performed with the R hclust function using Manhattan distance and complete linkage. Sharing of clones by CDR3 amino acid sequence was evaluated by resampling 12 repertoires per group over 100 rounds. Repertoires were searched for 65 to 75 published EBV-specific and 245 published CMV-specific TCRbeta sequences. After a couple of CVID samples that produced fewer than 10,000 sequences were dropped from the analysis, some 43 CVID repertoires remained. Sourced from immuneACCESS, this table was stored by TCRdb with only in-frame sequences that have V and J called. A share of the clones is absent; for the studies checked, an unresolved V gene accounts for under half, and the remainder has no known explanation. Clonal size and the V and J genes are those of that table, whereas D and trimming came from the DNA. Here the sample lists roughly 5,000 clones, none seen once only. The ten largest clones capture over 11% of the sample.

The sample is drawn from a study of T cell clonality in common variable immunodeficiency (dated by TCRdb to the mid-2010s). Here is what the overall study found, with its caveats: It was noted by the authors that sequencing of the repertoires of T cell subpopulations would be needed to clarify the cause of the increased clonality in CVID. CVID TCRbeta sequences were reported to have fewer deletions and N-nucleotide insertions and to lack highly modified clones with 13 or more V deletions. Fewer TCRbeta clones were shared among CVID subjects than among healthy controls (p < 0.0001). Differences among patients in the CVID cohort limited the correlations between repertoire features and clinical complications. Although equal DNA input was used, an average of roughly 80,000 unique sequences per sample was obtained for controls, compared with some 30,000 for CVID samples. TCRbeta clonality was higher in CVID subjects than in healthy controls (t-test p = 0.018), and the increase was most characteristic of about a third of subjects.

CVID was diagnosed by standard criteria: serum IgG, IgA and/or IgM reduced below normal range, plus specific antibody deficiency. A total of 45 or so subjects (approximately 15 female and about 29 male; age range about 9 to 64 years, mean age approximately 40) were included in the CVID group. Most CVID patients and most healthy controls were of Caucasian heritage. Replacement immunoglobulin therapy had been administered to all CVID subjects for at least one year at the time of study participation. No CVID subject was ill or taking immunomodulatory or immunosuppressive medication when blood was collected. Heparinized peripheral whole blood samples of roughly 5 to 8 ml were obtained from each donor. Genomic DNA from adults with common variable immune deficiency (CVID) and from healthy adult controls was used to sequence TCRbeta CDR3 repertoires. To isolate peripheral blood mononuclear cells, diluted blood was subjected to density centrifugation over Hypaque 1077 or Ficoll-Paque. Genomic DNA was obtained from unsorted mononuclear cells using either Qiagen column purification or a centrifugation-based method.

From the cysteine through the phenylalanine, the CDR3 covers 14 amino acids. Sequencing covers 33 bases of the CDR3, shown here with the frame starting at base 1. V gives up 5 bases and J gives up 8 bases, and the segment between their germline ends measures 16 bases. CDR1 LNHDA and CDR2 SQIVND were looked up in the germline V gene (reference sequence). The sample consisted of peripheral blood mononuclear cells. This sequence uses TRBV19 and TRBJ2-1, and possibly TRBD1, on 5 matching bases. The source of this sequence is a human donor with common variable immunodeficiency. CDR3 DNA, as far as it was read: TGTGCCAGTAGTCACAGGCCTGCTCCCGATGAG. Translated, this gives CASSHRPAPDE. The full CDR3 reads CASSHRPAPDEQFF.